Following are 13 T cell receptor beta chains from one sample sequenced in a study of T cells in Graves' hyperthyroidism and ophthalmopathy (dated by TCRdb to the late 2010s). Library preparation employed multiplex PCR. TCRdb lists the instrument as Illumina HiSeq 2000. Amplification of TCR beta CDR3 regions was carried out from RNA transcripts. A first-round RT-PCR of the TCR CDR3 used the HTBI primer set with the Qiagen OneStep RT-PCR kit. TCRdb passed the public sequencing reads through fastp at Q25 and MiXCR, retaining productive beta sequences. Merged by CDR3 protein, the rows form single entries marked with the most common genes and DNA. This sample lists about 95,000 distinct CDR3 sequences; 35% to 50% were detected once. More than 8.5% of the sample goes to the ten largest clones. The source material was peripheral blood or thyroid tissue (not recorded which). These receptor sequences come from a woman in her twenties or thirties with Graves' hyperthyroidism.

Of note for this clonotype: This may come from a read error, since a much larger clone is one base off. The chain recombines TRBV7-9 with TRBJ2-3; 7 bases agree with TRBD1. The CDR3 extends over 17 amino acids. Germline values: CDR1 SEHNR, CDR2 FQNEAQ (reference sequence). This chain's CDR3 is CVSSSRTGRDRTDTQYF. CDR3 bases: TGTGTCAGCAGCTCACGGACAGGCCGGGACCGTACAGATACGCAGTATTTT.

This clonotype was counted only a few times. The gene calls are TRBV11-2 and TRBJ2-3; D perhaps matches TRBD2 (5 bases). Germline CDR1 is SGHAT and CDR2 is FQNNGV. This CDR3 is built from 17 residues. The germline V and J ends were trimmed by 1 base and 0 bases, with 14 bases remaining between them. CDR3 region: CASSLGVGRTSTDTQYF. For the CDR3, the DNA is TGTGCCAGCAGCTTAGGGGTTGGGCGGACTAGCACAGATACGCAGTATTTT.

This clonotype was counted ten times or more. The chain carries TRBV5-1 and TRBJ2-5; 10 bases are a match to TRBD1. The germline CDR1 and CDR2 sequences are SGHRS and YFSETQ. J was trimmed by 3 bases and V by 3 bases; bases with no gene match: 2. The CDR3 runs to 14 residues. The CDR3 loop reads CASSYGQGEETQYF. The CDR3 nucleotides are TGCGCCAGCAGCTATGGACAGGGGGAAGAGACCCAGTACTTC.

This clonotype showed up just once. The junction does not match germline at one end; this may be a read error. The genes are TRBV4-2 and TRBJ1-4; 8 bases align to TRBD1. CDR1 and CDR2 from the germline V gene are LGHNA and YNFKEQ. This CDR3 spans 14 amino acids. CDR3 loop: CASSLDRGNEKLVF. CDR3 sequence (DNA): TGTGCCAGCAGCCTCGACAGGGGTAACGAAAAACTGGTTTTT.

This clonotype was picked up many times. The chain carries TRBV20-1 and TRBJ2-7; maybe TRBD1 (5 bases). The germline CDR1 and CDR2 sequences are DFQATT and SNEGSKA (reference sequence). This CDR3 has 10 residues. V shed 6 bases and J shed 6 bases, with 9 bases lying between them. The CDR3 loop is CSAQRGEQYF. The CDR3 DNA reads TGCAGTGCCCAAAGGGGCGAGCAGTACTTC.

Comments on this clonotype: Given a much more abundant clone one base away, this may be a read error. The V call is TRBV2, the J call TRBJ1-2, with unresolved D. The CDR3 runs to 12 residues. CDR1 is SNHLY, CDR2 FYNNEI, per germline. Trimming removed 5 bases at V and 8 bases at J, with 12 bases between. The CDR3 DNA follows: TGTGCCAGCAGTTCATCAGGCGCAGGCTACACCTTC. Translating gives CASSSSGAGYTF.

The V and J genes are TRBV24-1 and TRBJ2-7; 9 bases fit TRBD1. Trimming cost V 4 bases and J 4 bases; bases outside gene matches: 7. In germline, CDR1 is KGHDR, CDR2 SFDVKD. The CDR3 consists of 15 residues. The CDR3 nucleotides read TGTGCCACCAGTGAGGCCGGGACAGGGCAATACGAGCAGTACTTC. Amino acids: CATSEAGTGQYEQYF.

The V call is TRBV12-3 or TRBV12-4, the J call TRBJ2-3; 7 nucleotides match TRBD1. V was clipped by 5 bases and J by 6 bases; unmatched bases: 8. This CDR3 is 14 amino acids long. The CDR3 nucleotides are TGTGCCAGCAGTCCCCGACAGGGTTCGGATACGCAGTATTTT. Amino acid sequence: CASSPRQGSDTQYF.

This clonotype is medium-sized in the sample. The CDR3 coding sequence is TGTGCCAGCAGGCTCGGGGAGTGGCCCCAGCATTTT. Its translation is CASRLGEWPQHF. This chain connects TRBV2 to TRBJ1-5; no reliable D call. Germline lookup yields CDR1 SNHLY and CDR2 FYNNEI. Trimming took off 6 bases at V and 9 bases at J, with 12 bases between the two ends. This CDR3 comprises 12 residues.

The genes are TRBV2 and TRBJ1-5; TRBD1 is a possible D gene (6 bases). This CDR3 has 12 residues. Germline values: CDR1 SNHLY, CDR2 FYNNEI. The CDR3, as DNA: TGTGCTAGGGGGGATAGCAATCAGCCCCAGCATTTT. Translating it yields CARGDSNQPQHF.

This clonotype was detected many times. One end of the junction fails to match germline, which may point to a read error. This chain connects TRBV28 to TRBJ1-6; 8 positions agree with TRBD1. Germline assignment: CDR1 MDHEN and CDR2 SYDVKM. The CDR3 runs 15 residues. In DNA form, the CDR3 reads TGTGCCAGTAGTTTAAGGGCAGGGGGCTTTTCACCCCTCCACTTT. Residues: CASSLRAGGFSPLHF.

This clonotype was recorded at least ten times. The chain couples TRBV28 to TRBJ1-1, with TRBD1 as a possible D gene (5 bases). V shed 6 bases and J shed 1 base, with 15 bases lying between them. Germline V gene lookup returns CDR1 MDHEN and CDR2 SYDVKM. This CDR3 is 15 amino acids long. CDR3 residues: CASRILGAKNTEAFF. CDR3 DNA: TGTGCCAGCAGAATCCTCGGGGCCAAGAACACTGAAGCTTTCTTT.

The chain combines TRBV24-1 with TRBJ2-4; the match to TRBD1 covers 7 bases. The CDR3 loop spans 13 amino acids. Germline CDR1 reads KGHDR; CDR2 reads SFDVKD. V was pared by 4 bases and J by 6 bases, with 2 bases of the junction left unmatched. The CDR3 nucleotides read TGTGCCACCAGTGAGGCAGGGGGAAACATTCAGTACTTC. Protein product: CATSEAGGNIQYF.